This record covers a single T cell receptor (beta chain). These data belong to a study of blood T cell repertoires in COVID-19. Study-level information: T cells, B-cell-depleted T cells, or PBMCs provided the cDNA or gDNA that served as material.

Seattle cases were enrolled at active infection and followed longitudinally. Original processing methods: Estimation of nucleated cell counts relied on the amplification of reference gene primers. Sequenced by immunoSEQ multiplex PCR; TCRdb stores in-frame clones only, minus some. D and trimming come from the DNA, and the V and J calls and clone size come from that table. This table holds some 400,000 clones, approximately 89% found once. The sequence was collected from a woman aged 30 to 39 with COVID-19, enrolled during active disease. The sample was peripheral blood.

For the CDR3, the DNA is TGTGCCAGCTCACCACGGACAGGGGGCTCCTACGAGCAGTACTTC. Protein product: CASSPRTGGSYEQYF. The chain links TRBV18 to TRBJ2-7; 10 nucleotides line up with TRBD1. Germline V gene lookup returns CDR1 KGHSH and CDR2 LQKENI. V dropped 1 base and J dropped 0; count of bases not matched to a gene: 0. The CDR3 loop spans 15 amino acids.